What follows are 30 T cell receptor beta chains derived from one specimen sequenced in a study of tumor-infiltrating lymphocytes in primary liver carcinoma. TCR beta cDNA was prepared out of 450 to 500 ng total RNA by means of a constant-region primer. Libraries of TCR beta came from three nested multiplex PCR rounds with slightly modified ARM-PCR. With TRBV1-TRBV30 forward primers and a C-beta reverse primer, the first two PCR rounds were run for approximately 10 cycles each. TCRdb called the multiplex PCR reads again in MiXCR, with one record for every CDR3 protein. Of about 320,000 distinct CDR3 sequences listed, 50% to 70% are singletons. In addition to blood RNA drawn from unsorted whole blood, germline DNA was extracted. The source material was peripheral blood. The receptors come from a man aged 35 to 55 with primary liver carcinoma and hepatitis B virus infection.

This clonotype was observed a handful of times. V and J are TRBV28 and TRBJ2-5, with a weak D call TRBD1 (6 bases). The germline gives CDR1 MDHEN, CDR2 SYDVKM. This CDR3 spans 14 amino acids. V was pared by 2 bases and J by 5 bases, with 12 bases between. The CDR3 loop is CASSLSRGGETQYF. The DNA of the CDR3 is TGTGCCAGCAGTTTAAGCAGGGGCGGGGAGACCCAGTACTTC.

This clonotype was observed once. Possible read error: a much larger clone is one base away. The chain recombines TRBV11-2 with TRBJ1-3, with D unclear. This CDR3 is 14 amino acids long. CDR1 is SGHAT and CDR2 is FQNNGV in the germline V gene. The CDR3 nucleotides read TGTGCCAACAGCTTATTCATGGCTGGAAACACCATATATTTT. Its protein is CANSLFMAGNTIYF.

V usage is TRBV5-6 and J usage is TRBJ2-3; tentative D call: TRBD1 (5 bases). Trimming shortened V by 4 bases and J by 2 bases, and 8 bases separated the two germline ends. CDR1 SGHDT and CDR2 YYEEEE come from the germline V gene. The CDR3 consists of 13 residues. CDR3 nucleotides: TGTGCCAGCAGCACGGACAACACAGATACGCAGTATTTT. Residues: CASSTDNTDTQYF.

This chain connects TRBV7-9 to TRBJ1-1; 7 bases map to TRBD1. V lost 10 bases and J lost 5; bases outside the gene matches: 7. Germline CDR1 reads SEHNR; CDR2 reads FQNEAQ (reference sequence). This CDR3 has 12 amino acids. CDR3 sequence: CATRQGVTEAFF. For the CDR3, the DNA is TGTGCCACCCGACAGGGAGTAACTGAAGCTTTCTTT.

Many counts were recorded for this clonotype. The rearrangement uses TRBV29-1 and TRBJ2-7, with D possibly being TRBD2 (6 bases). The CDR3 totals 17 residues. Germline CDR1 SQVTM, CDR2 ANQGSEA. Trimming removed 4 bases from V and 2 bases from J, with 24 bases in between. CDR3 coding DNA: TGCAGCGTTGTAGGCCATAACTCGGGAGTAGGGACCTACGAGCAGTACTTC. Amino acid sequence: CSVVGHNSGVGTYEQYF.

This chain uses TRBV6-5 with TRBJ2-3, with D perhaps assigned TRBD1 or TRBD2 (5 bases each). The V gene's germline CDR1 is MNHEY and CDR2 SVGAGI. With 1 base removed from V and 4 bases from J, the gap between germline ends came to 21 bases. There are 18 residues in the CDR3. DNA of the CDR3: TGTGCCAGCAGTTACTTGGCCCCTAGAGGGGTCACCCCAGATACGCAGTATTTT. Translating it yields CASSYLAPRGVTPDTQYF.

This clonotype has ten or more counts. The CDR3 sequence is CASRPLQAEQYF. CDR3 in DNA: TGTGCCAGCAGGCCACTACAGGCCGAGCAGTACTTC. The chain employs TRBV28 and TRBJ2-7; TRBD1 might be the D (5 bases). Germline V CDR1 and CDR2: MDHEN, SYDVKM. This CDR3 is 12 amino acids long. V shed 6 bases and J shed 6 bases, with 12 bases lying between them.

Remarks on this clonotype: Without the conserved terminal phenylalanine or tryptophan, this CDR3 likely stems from a read error. J is TRBJ2-2 and V is TRBV29-1; the match to TRBD2 covers 11 bases. The CDR3 sequence is 15 residues long. In germline, CDR1 is SQVTM, CDR2 ANQGSEA. The DNA for the CDR3 is TGCAGCGTGCGGGGACTAGCGGAGAACACCGGGGACCTGTTTCTT. Its translation: CSVRGLAENTGDLFL.

As regards this clonotype: This sequence may be a read error, since a much larger clone differs from it by one base. V and J are TRBV6-6 and TRBJ1-1, with a weak D call TRBD1 (5 bases). The CDR3 contains 15 residues. The V end was cut by 6 bases, the J end by 1 base, with 15 bases between. Germline CDR1 MNHNY, CDR2 SVGAGI (reference sequence). DNA of the CDR3: TGTGCCAGCAGATGGTCCAGGGAAAAGAACACTGAAGCTTTCTTT. Encoded protein: CASRWSREKNTEAFF.

This clonotype showed up just a few times. Since a much larger clone is just one base distant, this may be a read error. The chain uses TRBV5-4 and TRBJ2-1; 14 bases agree with TRBD2. CDR1 is SGHNT and CDR2 is YYREEE in the germline V gene (reference sequence). The ends lost 5 bases at V and 7 bases at J; junction bases unmatched: 8. The CDR3 consists of 16 residues. The CDR3 region has the DNA TGTGCCAGCAGTACTAGACGGACTAGCGGGAGGAATGAGCAGTTCTTC. Translation: CASSTRRTSGRNEQFF.

This clonotype was recorded once. One junction end does not reproduce the germline sequence, and a read error may be involved. The V call is TRBV29-1, the J call TRBJ2-1; either TRBD1 or TRBD2 may fit D (5 bases each). This CDR3 is built from 13 residues. Germline loops: CDR1 SQVTM, CDR2 ANQGSEA. CDR3 sequence (DNA): TGCAGCGTATCGTCCGGGGCCTACAGTGAGCAGCTCTTC. Translated, it gives CSVSSGAYSEQLF.

This clonotype occurred once. One end of the junction varies from germline; a read error may be responsible. In DNA form, the CDR3 reads TGTGCCAGCAGTTTTGGGGGGAACAGGGGCAGTGAGCGGTTCTTC. Encoded protein: CASSFGGNRGSERFF. The chain carries TRBV12-3 or TRBV12-4 and TRBJ2-1; D possibly corresponds to TRBD1 (7 bases). This CDR3 comprises 15 residues.

This chain joins TRBV7-9 and TRBJ2-1; 9 nucleotides align to TRBD2. The CDR3 sequence is 16 residues long. The V gene end was trimmed by 1 base and the J gene end by 7 bases; junction bases not matched to a gene: 8. In germline, CDR1 is SEHNR, CDR2 FQNEAQ (reference sequence). The DNA for the CDR3 is TGTGCCAGCAGCTTAGGCGGGAGGGCCTTCTCGAATGAGCAGTTCTTC. Translated: CASSLGGRAFSNEQFF.

Notes on this clonotype: Given the absence of the conserved phenylalanine or tryptophan at the CDR3 end, a read error is likely. The chain is built from TRBV5-5 and TRBJ2-5; 8 bases are a match to TRBD2. This CDR3 region has 14 residues. Germline V gene lookup returns CDR1 SGHKS and CDR2 YYEKEE (reference sequence). The trim removed 4 bases at V and 5 bases at J, leaving 7 bases unmatched. CDR3 nucleotides: TGTGCCAGCAGCCGGCCGGGACTAGTTGAGACCCAGTACCTC. It translates to CASSRPGLVETQYL.

This clonotype was seen a single time. This clone may be a read error of a much larger clone one base away. No conserved phenylalanine or tryptophan is present at the end of the CDR3, so a read error is the likely explanation. The genes are TRBV12-3 or TRBV12-4 and TRBJ2-1; D is unclear. The CDR3 consists of 14 residues. V lost 3 bases, J lost 12 bases, and 18 bases lay in between. Here the CDR3 reads CASSFSLTAGWQFL. CDR3 DNA sequence: TGTGCCAGCAGTTTCAGCCTTACAGCAGGATGGCAGTTCCTC.

This clonotype was seen only once. The limits of the CDR3 on the DNA are not certain, so only TCRdb's listed CDR3 is given. V is TRBV28 and J is TRBJ2-3; the table gives TRBD1 as D, unverified against the DNA. The CDR3 is 14 amino acids long, termini counted. Germline lookup yields CDR1 MDHEN and CDR2 SYDVKM. CDR3 in amino acids: CASILGGGTDAQYF.

V usage is TRBV5-1 and J usage is TRBJ2-2, with D possibly TRBD2 on 6 matching bases. Per the germline V gene, CDR1 is SGHRS and CDR2 is YFSETQ. This CDR3 comprises 16 residues. Trimming stripped 4 bases from V and 2 bases from J, with 15 bases between. The CDR3 reads CASSLFGGANTGELFF. DNA of the CDR3: TGCGCCAGCAGCCTCTTCGGGGGAGCCAACACCGGGGAGCTGTTTTTT.

This chain links TRBV11-1 with TRBJ2-1; TRBD2 aligns across 8 bases. This CDR3 region has 17 residues. From germline, CDR1 is SGHAT and CDR2 FQDESV (reference sequence). The CDR3 here is CVSSSSGSGSSYNEQFF. Written as DNA, the CDR3 is TGTGTTAGCAGCTCGTCCGGGAGCGGGAGCTCCTACAATGAGCAGTTCTTC.

The V and J genes are TRBV12-3 or TRBV12-4 and TRBJ1-5; perhaps TRBD1 as D (6 bases). This CDR3 is built from 13 residues. Trimming cost V 11 bases and J 1 base, with 12 bases left between them. The CDR3 reads CARITGSNQPQHF. CDR3 bases: TGTGCCCGCATAACAGGGAGCAATCAGCCCCAGCATTTT.

This clonotype was detected once. V is TRBV5-4 and J is TRBJ2-5, with 7 bases fitting TRBD1. The CDR3 loop spans 14 amino acids. Germline assignment: CDR1 SGHNT and CDR2 YYREEE (reference sequence). V shed 7 bases and J 4 bases; nucleotides not matched to a gene: 10. The DNA for the CDR3 is TGTGCCAGCGGCGCCGGGACAGTAGGAGAGACCCAGTACTTC. It yields the protein CASGAGTVGETQYF.

This clonotype was counted many times. The rearrangement links TRBV4-1 to TRBJ2-5; possibly TRBD1 for D (5 bases). CDR1 and CDR2 from the germline V gene are MGHRA and YSYEKL. Trimming took off 3 bases at V and 1 base at J, with 9 bases between the two ends. The CDR3 consists of 14 residues. In DNA, the CDR3 is TGCGCCAGCAGCCACTGGACATTCCAAGAGACCCAGTACTTC. It encodes CASSHWTFQETQYF.

On this clonotype itself: This may stem from a read error, because a much larger clone lies one nucleotide away. The rearrangement uses TRBV29-1 and TRBJ1-2, with TRBD1 matching 7 bases. The CDR3 spans 13 residues. V lost 7 bases and J lost 0; bases outside the gene matches: 5. Germline V gives CDR1 SQVTM, CDR2 ANQGSEA. The CDR3 bases are TGCAGCGCTGCAGGGGGAACTAACTATGGCTACACCTTC. Translation gives CSAAGGTNYGYTF.

The sample holds one count of this clonotype. Just one base apart from a much larger clone, this may be a read error. The chain employs TRBV29-1 and TRBJ1-2; D gene ambiguous. Per germline, CDR1 SQVTM and CDR2 ANQGSEA. The length of the CDR3 is 12 residues. V was shortened by 4 bases and J by 3 bases, with 9 bases between the two germline ends. In DNA form, the CDR3 reads TGCAGCGTTGGTGGAGGTTACTATGGCTACACCTTC. This codes for CSVGGGYYGYTF.

About this clonotype itself: Sequence at one end of the junction differs from germline and may be a read error. This chain joins TRBV5-1 and TRBJ1-2; D remains ambiguous. Looked up from germline, CDR1 is SGHRS and CDR2 is YFSETQ. The CDR3 length is 14 residues. CDR3 protein: CASDPDGGNYGCTF. CDR3 coding DNA: TGCGCCAGCGACCCGGACGGCGGAAATTATGGCTGCACCTTC.

Regarding this clonotype: With a much larger clone just one base away, this may be a read error. The chain recombines TRBV6-5 with TRBJ2-7; tentative D call: TRBD1 (6 bases). The germline V gene encodes CDR1 MNHEY and CDR2 SVGAGI. V was pared by 10 bases and J by 0 bases, with 19 bases between. This CDR3 region has 15 residues. In nucleotides, the CDR3 is TGTGCCAACACGGGCCTGACAGGTAGCTCCTACGAGCAGTACTTC. It encodes CANTGLTGSSYEQYF.

For this clonotype: With a much larger clone just one base away, this may be a read error. The chain uses TRBV5-4 and TRBJ2-5; the match to TRBD2 covers 7 bases. CDR1 is SGHNT, CDR2 YYREEE, per germline (reference sequence). With 2 bases clipped from V and 5 bases from J, the junction kept 12 bases outside the gene matches. The CDR3 totals 16 residues. CDR3 sequence reads: CASSFGLVGASETQYF. The CDR3 DNA reads as TGTGCCAGCAGCTTCGGACTAGTGGGAGCGTCGGAGACCCAGTACTTC.

Turning to this clonotype: The junction differs from germline at one of its ends, possibly a read error. The rearrangement joins TRBV6-6 to TRBJ2-7, with D possibly matching TRBD2 (5 bases). This CDR3 has 15 amino acids. CDR1 MNHNY and CDR2 SVGAGI come from the germline V gene (reference sequence). CDR3 sequence: CASTYGVGRNVEQYF. The DNA for the CDR3 is TGTGCCAGCACCTACGGGGTCGGGCGGAATGTCGAGCAGTATTTC.

On this clonotype itself: This may be a read error: a much more frequent sequence differs by one nucleotide. The J gene is TRBJ2-1, the V gene TRBV6-1; weak D call: TRBD2 (6 bases). This CDR3 is built from 15 residues. Germline-derived CDR1 and CDR2 are MNHNS and SASEGT. Deletions cut 10 bases from V and 0 bases from J, with 16 bases between. Written as DNA, the CDR3 is TGTGCCATCGAAGGACAAGCGGGCTCCTACAATGAGCAGTTCTTC. Translation: CAIEGQAGSYNEQFF.

On this clonotype: A much bigger clone sits one base away, suggesting this may be a read error. V gene TRBV28 combines with J gene TRBJ2-1; possible D gene TRBD1, 6 bases. Looked up from germline, CDR1 is MDHEN and CDR2 is SYDVKM. This CDR3 comprises 12 residues. CDR3 DNA sequence: TGTGCCAGCAGTGGGACAAGCGATGAGCAGCTCTTC. This codes for CASSGTSDEQLF.

This clonotype was counted between two and nine times. One end of the junction varies from germline; a read error may be responsible. This chain uses TRBV12-3 or TRBV12-4 with TRBJ2-2, with D perhaps TRBD2 (6 bases). The CDR3 runs 16 residues. The CDR3 loop reads CVSSAPWAGSFGELFF. The DNA for the CDR3 is TGTGTCAGCAGCGCACCGTGGGCGGGGTCTTTCGGGGAGCTGTTTTTT.